Below, 20 T cell receptor beta chains from the same sample are listed, as sequenced in a study of radiotherapy plus CTLA-4 blockade in lung cancer. Sequencing was performed with immunoSEQ multiplex PCR; in TCRdb, only in-frame clones are kept and a portion is missing. In the table there are about 53,000 clones, about 85% of which are singletons. The sample in question was peripheral blood, obtained from a patient treated with radiotherapy plus ipilimumab. These receptors were collected from a human donor with non-small cell lung cancer whose response to radiotherapy plus ipilimumab could not be evaluated.

This sequence joins TRBV30 and TRBJ1-4; D is uncertain. The germline V gene encodes CDR1 GTSNPN and CDR2 SVGIG (reference sequence). The CDR3 is 13 amino acids. V was cut by 1 base and J by 3 bases, with 6 bases left in between. The CDR3 DNA is TGTGCCTGGAGTGGCGGGGCTAATGAAAAACTGTTTTTT. It yields the protein CAWSGGANEKLFF.

This clone has only a few counts. The chain carries TRBV5-3 and TRBJ1-2, with D possibly TRBD1 on 6 matching bases. TRBV5-3 is recorded as an ORF, its role being uncertain. The CDR3 is 17 amino acids. The ends were cut back, 0 bases at V and 2 bases at J, with 17 bases in the middle. CDR3 sequence (DNA): TGTGCCAGAAGCTTGGGGGGCAGGGGAATCGTGAACTATGGCTACACCTTC. Amino acid sequence: CARSLGGRGIVNYGYTF.

The chain couples TRBV28 to TRBJ2-7, with a tentative D call TRBD1 (6 bases). The ends were cut back, 4 bases at V and 6 bases at J, with 13 bases in the middle. The CDR3 runs to 13 residues. Germline V gene sequence: CDR1 MDHEN, CDR2 SYDVKM. The CDR3 DNA reads TGTGCCAGCAGTTCAGCAGGGGCGCGCGAGCAGTACTTC. Translation: CASSSAGAREQYF.

This chain joins TRBV7-2 and TRBJ2-2, with TRBD1 as a possible D gene (5 bases). CDR1 and CDR2 from the germline V gene are SGHTA and FQGNSA. This CDR3 region has 14 residues. The V and J ends lost 0 bases and 4 bases respectively, with 6 bases between them. CDR3 in DNA: TGTGCCAGCAGCTTAGCGCAGGGCACCGGGGAGCTGTTTTTT. This encodes CASSLAQGTGELFF.

V and J are TRBV9 and TRBJ2-2; D perhaps matches TRBD1 (5 bases). V gave up 2 bases and J gave up 6 bases, with 20 bases separating them. Germline V gives CDR1 SGDLS, CDR2 YYNGEE. The CDR3 has 17 amino acids. CDR3 nucleotide sequence: TGTGCCAGCAGCGTGCAACCCAGCAAAATCAGGGCCGGGGAGCTGTTTTTT. This translates into CASSVQPSKIRAGELFF.

J is TRBJ1-2 and V is TRBV19, with TRBD1 as a possible D gene (5 bases). Germline V gene data show CDR1 as LNHDA and CDR2 as SQIVND (reference sequence). The CDR3 is 14 residues long. The V and J ends lost 3 bases and 0 bases respectively, with 8 bases between them. The CDR3 spells CASSMTAPNYGYTF. The CDR3 DNA is TGTGCCAGTAGTATGACAGCTCCTAACTATGGCTACACCTTC.

The chain joins TRBV25-1 to TRBJ2-7, with a weak D call TRBD1 (6 bases). With 2 bases removed from V and 5 bases from J, the gap between germline ends came to 16 bases. Germline loops: CDR1 MGHDK, CDR2 SYGVNS. This CDR3 has 15 amino acids. The CDR3 reads CASSETVAGEDEQYF. CDR3 nucleotides: TGTGCCAGCAGTGAAACCGTGGCAGGGGAAGACGAGCAGTACTTC.

The chain links TRBV7-6 to TRBJ2-2; 7 bases are shared with TRBD1. The junction had 12 bases not matched to a gene; V was cut back by 5 bases and J by 0 bases. Per germline, CDR1 SGHVS and CDR2 FNYEAQ. The CDR3 contains 18 residues. CDR3 in amino acids: CASSVGIRTGANTGELFF. CDR3 DNA sequence: TGTGCCAGCAGCGTAGGAATCCGGACAGGAGCGAACACCGGGGAGCTGTTTTTT.

The chain uses TRBV7-2 and TRBJ2-7; TRBD2 agrees at 8 bases. In germline, CDR1 is SGHTA, CDR2 FQGNSA. CDR3 length equals 14 residues. Trimming at V came to 6 bases and at J to 2 bases, leaving 6 bases not matched to a gene. This CDR3 is CASRPTSGPYEQYF. CDR3 sequence (DNA): TGTGCCAGCAGACCAACTAGCGGACCCTACGAGCAGTACTTC. Combining the CDR3 with reference TRBV7-2 and TRBJ2-7 gives the whole variable domain GAGVSQSPSNKVTEKGKDVELRCDPISGHTALYWYRQSLGQGLEFLIYFQGNSAPDKSGLPSDRFSAERTGGSVSTLTIQRTQQEDSAVYLCASRPTSGPYEQYFGPGTRLTVT.

CDR3 protein: CASTPMDRAGYTF. CDR3 coding DNA: TGTGCCAGTACTCCTATGGACAGGGCGGGCTACACCTTC. The chain combines TRBV19 with TRBJ1-2, with TRBD1 identical over 8 bases. The trim removed 7 bases at V and 8 bases at J, leaving 9 bases unmatched. The CDR3 has 13 residues. CDR1 and CDR2 from the germline V gene are LNHDA and SQIVND (reference sequence).

V is TRBV7-8 and J is TRBJ2-1, with TRBD2 identical over 8 bases. The CDR3 is 18 amino acids. V lost 4 bases to trimming and J lost 5 bases; unmatched junction nucleotides: 16. In germline, CDR1 is SGHVS, CDR2 FQNEAQ. The CDR3 region has the DNA TGTGCCAGCAGCTCCGGGACTAGTCCCGCACGCGGAGACAATGAGCAGTTCTTC. Translating it yields CASSSGTSPARGDNEQFF.

The chain recombines TRBV25-1 with TRBJ1-6; no clear D. The CDR3 totals 14 residues. Germline V gene sequence: CDR1 MGHDK, CDR2 SYGVNS. V gave up 6 bases and J gave up 7 bases, with 13 bases separating them. The CDR3 nucleotides are TGTGCCAGCAGAGGTCGGGAGTCGAATTCACCCCTCCACTTT. It specifies CASRGRESNSPLHF.

The CDR3 here is CASSYRDRGYGYTF. CDR3 bases: TGTGCCAGCAGTTACAGGGACAGGGGGTATGGCTACACCTTC. The gene calls are TRBV6-5 and TRBJ1-2; 11 nucleotides agree with TRBD1. V dropped 2 bases and J dropped 5; count of bases not matched to a gene: 1. This CDR3 contains 14 residues. Germline-derived CDR1 and CDR2 are MNHEY and SVGAGI.

The chain is built from TRBV6-1 and TRBJ1-3; no definite D call. CDR3 length: 17 amino acids. With 1 base removed from V and 2 bases from J, the gap between germline ends came to 15 bases. Germline lookup yields CDR1 MNHNS and CDR2 SASEGT. For the CDR3, the DNA is TGTGCCAGCAGTGAAGTCCGCGGGAAGGAAGCTGGAAACACCATATATTTT. Its translation is CASSEVRGKEAGNTIYF.

V is TRBV5-1 and J is TRBJ2-2; 8 bases are a match to TRBD1. The germline gives CDR1 SGHRS, CDR2 YFSETQ. V lost 0 bases, J lost 5 bases, and 0 bases stayed unmatched. This CDR3 region has 14 residues. The CDR3: CASSLDRGTGELFF. The CDR3 DNA is TGCGCCAGCAGCTTGGACAGGGGGACCGGGGAGCTGTTTTTT. Filled out from reference TRBV5-1 and TRBJ2-2, the complete variable domain reads KAGVTQTPRYLIKTRGQQVTLSCSPISGHRSVSWYQQTPGQGLQFLFEYFSETQRNKGNFPGRFSGRQFSNSRSEMNVSTLELGDSALYLCASSLDRGTGELFFGEGSRLTVL.

The chain recombines TRBV5-8 with TRBJ1-2; D is undetermined. Between the trimmed V and J ends, which lost 0 bases and 5 bases, there was a span of 8 bases. CDR3 length: 13 residues. Per the germline V gene, CDR1 is SGHTS and CDR2 is YDEGEE. The CDR3 sequence is CASSLAASYGYTF. CDR3 sequence (DNA): TGTGCCAGCAGCTTGGCCGCCAGTTATGGCTACACCTTC.

The chain combines TRBV9 with TRBJ2-1, with a weak D call TRBD2 (6 bases). V gave up 4 bases and J gave up 4 bases, with 12 bases separating them. CDR1 SGDLS and CDR2 YYNGEE come from the germline V gene. The CDR3 extends over 14 amino acids. CDR3 DNA sequence: TGTGCCAGCAGCCTAGCGAGCGATTACAATGAGCAGTTCTTC. Protein: CASSLASDYNEQFF.

DNA of the CDR3: TGTGCCAGCAGCGTTACCGGGACATTAAATGAAAAACTGTTTTTT. This sequence encodes CASSVTGTLNEKLFF. The V and J genes are TRBV9 and TRBJ1-4, with a weak D call TRBD1 (6 bases). The CDR3 spans 15 residues. Per germline, CDR1 SGDLS and CDR2 YYNGEE. Trimming removed 2 bases at V and 5 bases at J, with 13 bases between.

This clone was seen a handful of times. Written as DNA, the CDR3 is TGTGCCAGCAGCTTTCTTGGGCAGGGGGCTTCACTCGAGCAGTACTTC. Its translation: CASSFLGQGASLEQYF. The chain couples TRBV7-2 to TRBJ2-7, with 8 bases identical to TRBD1. V shed 3 bases and J 6 bases; nucleotides not matched to a gene: 13. This CDR3 has 16 residues. CDR1 is SGHTA, CDR2 FQGNSA, per germline.

The chain combines TRBV10-2 with TRBJ2-7, with 9 positions matching TRBD2. V lost 4 bases and J lost 0; bases outside the gene matches: 1. Germline CDR1 reads WSHSY; CDR2 reads SAAADI. CDR3 length equals 14 residues. The CDR3 here is CASSVTSGSYEQYF. The CDR3 region has the DNA TGCGCCAGCAGTGTGACTAGCGGCTCCTACGAGCAGTACTTC.